This TCR beta chain was sequenced in a study of blood T cell repertoires in COVID-19. About the study: Some COVID-19 samples were acute and others convalescent; all came from the United States, Italy and Spain. Sources were T cells, B-cell-depleted T cells, or PBMCs; the material itself was cDNA or gDNA.

The CDR3 consists of 15 residues. Trimming cost V 4 bases and J 3 bases, with 13 bases left between them. CDR1 is MGHDK and CDR2 is SYGVNS in the germline V gene. Original analysis: Estimation of nucleated cell counts was performed using reference gene primer amplification. This table comes from immunoSEQ multiplex PCR, and its TCRdb copy is limited to in-frame clones, with some not included. For V, J and clone size, that table is used; D and trimming come from the DNA. In the table there are around 300,000 clones, about 90% of which are singletons. Sequencing input: peripheral blood. The J gene is TRBJ2-4, the V gene TRBV25-1, with a tentative D call TRBD2 (6 bases). The source of this sequence is a woman aged 40 to 50 with acute or convalescent COVID-19. This CDR3 reads CASSGGRYGKNIQYF. The CDR3 DNA is TGTGCCAGCAGTGGGGGGAGGTATGGCAAAAACATTCAGTACTTC.